One and the same sample provided the 30 T cell receptor beta chains below, sequenced in a study of T cell repertoires and Cas9 in healthy adults. Some clones are missing from TCRdb's copy, which holds only in-frame ones; the method was immunoSEQ multiplex PCR. The profile shows more than 12,000 clones, under 90% of them singletons. Specimen: Tregs (CD4+, CD25+, CD127-, CD137-, CD154-) from PBMCs; culture status not recorded. These receptors came from a human donor in good health.

V gene TRBV5-4 combines with J gene TRBJ2-7; unclear D gene. This CDR3 contains 13 residues. The germline gives CDR1 SGHNT, CDR2 YYREEE (reference sequence). V dropped 1 base and J dropped 3 bases, with 8 bases sitting between them. CDR3 nucleotides: TGTGCCAGCAGCTTGTATGTTGGCTACGAGCAGTACTTC. Its translation is CASSLYVGYEQYF.

The chain recombines TRBV11-2 with TRBJ2-7; D is unresolved. Germline V gene data show CDR1 as SGHAT and CDR2 as FQNNGV. The CDR3 contains 15 residues. Trimming took 1 base from V and 0 from J, leaving 10 bases between them. The CDR3 reads CASSLVEGYSYEQYF. CDR3 nucleotide sequence: TGTGCCAGCAGCTTAGTCGAAGGGTACTCCTACGAGCAGTACTTC.

This sequence joins TRBV6-5 and TRBJ2-5; the D is unclear. The CDR3 runs to 11 residues. V shed 8 bases and J shed 4 bases, with 8 bases lying between them. Germline V gene sequence: CDR1 MNHEY, CDR2 SVGAGI. The CDR3 nucleotides are TGTGCCAGCGCCAAGCGAGAGACCCAGTACTTC. It translates to CASAKRETQYF.

This sequence joins TRBV5-4 and TRBJ1-6, with D perhaps matching TRBD1 (6 bases). This CDR3 comprises 15 residues. Germline CDR1 is SGHNT and CDR2 is YYREEE (reference sequence). The V end was cut by 6 bases, the J end by 0 bases, with 10 bases between. CDR3 nucleotide sequence: TGTGCCAGCACCGAACAGGGCTCCTATAATTCACCCCTCCACTTT. It translates to CASTEQGSYNSPLHF.

The V call is TRBV5-1, the J call TRBJ1-1; a possible D gene is TRBD1 (6 bases). Germline V gene sequence: CDR1 SGHRS, CDR2 YFSETQ. The length of the CDR3 is 15 residues. Trimming removed 0 bases at V and 4 bases at J, with 13 bases between. The CDR3 protein is CASSLGEGVATEAFF. The DNA of the CDR3 is TGCGCCAGCAGCTTGGGGGAGGGGGTCGCCACTGAAGCTTTCTTT.

This chain links TRBV4-1 with TRBJ1-6; 8 nucleotides line up with TRBD1. This CDR3 has 18 residues. Losses at the gene ends were 1 base for V and 6 bases for J; bases not matched to a gene: 11. Germline assignment: CDR1 MGHRA and CDR2 YSYEKL. The DNA of the CDR3 is TGCGCCAGCAGCCAAGGCATTAACAGGGGGTCTTTTAATTCACCCCTCCACTTT. Its translation is CASSQGINRGSFNSPLHF.

The CDR3 loop reads CASSYATGREEQYF. The CDR3 bases are TGTGCCAGCAGTTACGCGACAGGGCGGGAAGAGCAGTACTTC. The chain combines TRBV6-5 with TRBJ2-7; D might be TRBD1 (7 bases). V lost 2 bases and J 7 bases, leaving 15 bases between the germline ends. Germline V lookup: CDR1 MNHEY, CDR2 SVGAGI. This CDR3 comprises 14 residues.

V is TRBV5-1 and J is TRBJ2-5; 8 bases are a match to TRBD1. The CDR3 spans 16 residues. The V gene's germline CDR1 is SGHRS and CDR2 YFSETQ. With 4 bases clipped from V and 7 bases from J, the junction kept 15 bases outside the gene matches. This CDR3 is CASSQGTGSPGGTQYF. Here the CDR3 DNA reads TGCGCCAGCAGCCAGGGGACAGGATCTCCCGGGGGGACCCAGTACTTC.

This chain joins TRBV7-3 and TRBJ2-3, with a possible D match to TRBD2 (6 bases). The V gene's germline CDR1 is SGHTA and CDR2 FQGTGA. With 1 base removed from V and 7 bases from J, the gap between germline ends came to 15 bases. This CDR3 spans 15 amino acids. CDR3: CASSLMAGGRNTQYF. DNA for the CDR3: TGTGCCAGCAGCTTAATGGCCGGGGGTCGGAATACGCAGTATTTT.

The CDR3 nucleotides read TGTGCCAGCAGTGATTGGCCAGGGGGTTCCTACGAGCAGTACTTC. This sequence encodes CASSDWPGGSYEQYF. The chain joins TRBV2 to TRBJ2-7; TRBD1 matches at 7 bases. The CDR3 spans 15 residues. The V gene end was trimmed by 3 bases and the J gene end by 1 base; junction bases not matched to a gene: 6. From germline, CDR1 is SNHLY and CDR2 FYNNEI.

The CDR3 is CASSFASGDSDTQYF. The CDR3 DNA follows: TGCGCCAGCAGCTTCGCTAGCGGGGATTCGGATACGCAGTATTTT. The chain carries TRBV5-1 and TRBJ2-3, with TRBD2 matching over 9 bases. The CDR3 is made up of 15 amino acids. The J segment lost 6 bases and the V segment lost 2 bases, leaving 7 bases of the junction unmatched. Germline V CDR1 and CDR2: SGHRS, YFSETQ. The whole variable domain, remainder taken from reference TRBV5-1 and TRBJ2-3, is KAGVTQTPRYLIKTRGQQVTLSCSPISGHRSVSWYQQTPGQGLQFLFEYFSETQRNKGNFPGRFSGRQFSNSRSEMNVSTLELGDSALYLCASSFASGDSDTQYFGPGTRLTVL.

The DNA of the CDR3 is TGCGCCAGCAGCTTGGTTGGGTACACCGGGGAGCTGTTTTTT. This gives the protein CASSLVGYTGELFF. The chain recombines TRBV5-1 with TRBJ2-2; unclear D gene. Germline CDR1 and CDR2: SGHRS and YFSETQ. The CDR3 is 14 amino acids. The ends were cut back, 0 bases at V and 3 bases at J, with 6 bases in the middle.

The chain links TRBV5-5 to TRBJ2-4, with D perhaps TRBD2 (6 bases). The V and J ends lost 1 base and 6 bases respectively, with 23 bases between them. The CDR3 is 18 residues long. Germline-derived CDR1 and CDR2 are SGHKS and YYEKEE (reference sequence). The DNA of the CDR3 is TGTGCCAGCAGCTTGACCCGGAGGGTGGGGAGCGTCGGAAACATTCAGTACTTC. Protein: CASSLTRRVGSVGNIQYF.

This chain links TRBV5-1 with TRBJ2-5, with a weak D call TRBD1 (6 bases). This CDR3 comprises 14 residues. Germline CDR1 reads SGHRS; CDR2 reads YFSETQ. Trimming took 4 bases from V and 4 from J, leaving 14 bases between them. Here the CDR3 reads CASSKLQGGETQYF. CDR3 nucleotide sequence: TGCGCCAGCAGCAAACTACAGGGCGGAGAGACCCAGTACTTC.

V gene TRBV18 combines with J gene TRBJ2-6, with D hard to call. V shed 6 bases and J shed 0 bases, with 9 bases lying between them. Germline V gene sequence: CDR1 KGHSH, CDR2 LQKENI. The CDR3 runs 15 residues. CDR3 nucleotide sequence: TGTGCCAGCTCGGGAATCTTCTCTGGGGCCAACGTCCTGACTTTC. Residues: CASSGIFSGANVLTF.

The chain couples TRBV6-6 to TRBJ1-5; maybe TRBD1 (5 bases). The CDR3 runs to 15 residues. Trimming removed 5 bases from V and 7 bases from J, with 18 bases in between. The V gene's germline CDR1 is MNHNY and CDR2 SVGAGI (reference sequence). The DNA for the CDR3 is TGTGCCAGCAGTATCTCGAGGAGGGGAGGCCAGCCCCAGCATTTT. Translated: CASSISRRGGQPQHF.

The rearrangement links TRBV14 to TRBJ2-1; D perhaps matches TRBD1 (6 bases). The germline V gene encodes CDR1 SGHDN and CDR2 FVKESK. There are 18 residues in the CDR3. Trimming shortened V by 0 bases and J by 7 bases, and 22 bases separated the two germline ends. This CDR3 reads CASSQDWVVVQGRNEQFF. The CDR3 nucleotides are TGTGCCAGCAGCCAAGATTGGGTCGTGGTACAGGGTAGGAATGAGCAGTTCTTC.

This clone was detected once. This chain connects TRBV7-9 to TRBJ2-5; 7 nucleotides agree with TRBD2. Per germline, CDR1 SEHNR and CDR2 FQNEAQ (reference sequence). The CDR3 contains 15 residues. Trimming took 11 bases from V and 0 from J; bases not matched to a gene: 12. The CDR3 loop reads CAGGGAFRYQETQYF. DNA of the CDR3: TGTGCCGGGGGAGGGGCATTCCGGTACCAAGAGACCCAGTACTTC.

This rearrangement joins TRBV10-3 to TRBJ2-5; 8 bases are shared with TRBD2. Unmatched junction bases numbered 14, after V lost 6 bases and J lost 5 bases. Germline CDR1 reads ENHRY; CDR2 reads SYGVKD. The CDR3 consists of 16 residues. CDR3 sequence: CAIRDGRGGGVETQYF. Written as DNA, the CDR3 is TGTGCCATCAGAGACGGTCGGGGGGGCGGTGTGGAGACCCAGTACTTC.

In its sample, this clone was seen a few times. This chain joins TRBV11-2 and TRBJ2-1; no clear D gene. This CDR3 is 16 amino acids long. V dropped 2 bases and J dropped 0 bases, with 11 bases sitting between them. Looked up from germline, CDR1 is SGHAT and CDR2 is FQNNGV. CDR3 loop: CASSLFISSSYNEQFF. Written as DNA, the CDR3 is TGTGCCAGCAGCTTATTTATCTCAAGCTCCTACAATGAGCAGTTCTTC.

This clone occurred once. The chain joins TRBV5-1 to TRBJ1-6, with D perhaps matching TRBD1 (5 bases). Germline V gives CDR1 SGHRS, CDR2 YFSETQ. The ends were cut back, 2 bases at V and 10 bases at J, with 13 bases in the middle. The CDR3 totals 14 residues. The CDR3 sequence is CASSFGDYRSPLHF. The CDR3 nucleotides read TGCGCCAGCAGCTTCGGTGACTACAGGTCACCCCTCCACTTT.

V and J are TRBV14 and TRBJ2-5; D might be TRBD2 (6 bases). V shed 1 base and J shed 2 bases, with 14 bases lying between them. Germline CDR1 is SGHDN and CDR2 is FVKESK. The CDR3 extends over 16 amino acids. The CDR3: CASSQVIPRGQETQYF. Written as DNA, the CDR3 is TGTGCCAGCAGCCAAGTAATTCCGCGGGGACAAGAGACCCAGTACTTC.

A few counts support this clone. The chain uses TRBV9 and TRBJ2-2, with 8 bases identical to TRBD2. V trimming: 2 bases; J trimming: 4 bases; junction bases outside the gene matches: 7. The germline gives CDR1 SGDLS, CDR2 YYNGEE. The CDR3 runs to 16 residues. CDR3 DNA: TGTGCCAGCAGCGTCGGGGGGGGCCTTGGCACCGGGGAGCTGTTTTTT. The encoded protein is CASSVGGGLGTGELFF.

V gene TRBV6-1 combines with J gene TRBJ2-7, with 7 bases that match TRBD1. J was trimmed by 2 bases and V by 10 bases; bases with no gene match: 8. CDR1 MNHNS and CDR2 SASEGT come from the germline V gene. This CDR3 spans 13 amino acids. The CDR3, as DNA: TGTGCCACAAGACGTGGACAGGCCTACGAGCAGTACTTC. Translation: CATRRGQAYEQYF.

The chain employs TRBV11-2 and TRBJ2-7; TRBD1 matches 9 bases. The junction had 18 bases not matched to a gene; V was cut back by 5 bases and J by 10 bases. This CDR3 has 16 residues. Germline V gives CDR1 SGHAT, CDR2 FQNNGV. CDR3 protein: CASSRRTGAPPQLQYF. In DNA, the CDR3 is TGTGCCAGCAGCCGCAGGACAGGGGCCCCACCGCAGCTTCAGTACTTC.

The chain combines TRBV11-2 with TRBJ1-1; no clear D. V lost 6 bases to trimming and J lost 2 bases, with 16 bases between them. This CDR3 is 15 amino acids long. Germline V gene lookup returns CDR1 SGHAT and CDR2 FQNNGV. The CDR3 loop is CASSGRVSPNTEAFF. The CDR3 nucleotides are TGTGCCAGCAGTGGCCGGGTATCCCCTAACACTGAAGCTTTCTTT.

V is TRBV28 and J is TRBJ2-1, with TRBD2 matching over 10 bases. The germline gives CDR1 MDHEN, CDR2 SYDVKM. CDR3 length: 14 residues. V lost 10 bases to trimming and J lost 7 bases; unmatched junction nucleotides: 10. The CDR3 reads CATTKRGGGNEQFF. In DNA form, the CDR3 reads TGTGCCACCACGAAGCGGGGGGGAGGGAATGAGCAGTTCTTC. The full variable domain, completed using reference TRBV28 and TRBJ2-1, is DVKVTQSSRYLVKRTGEKVFLECVQDMDHENMFWYRQDPGLGLRLIYFSYDVKMKEKGDIPEGYSVSREKKERFSLILESASTNQTSMYLCATTKRGGGNEQFFGPGTRLTVL.

The chain carries TRBV6-5 and TRBJ1-1, with 8 positions matching TRBD1. This CDR3 is 13 amino acids long. CDR1 is MNHEY and CDR2 is SVGAGI in the germline V gene. The ends lost 6 bases at V and 5 bases at J; junction bases unmatched: 5. CDR3 region: CASRSTGGTEAFF. CDR3 bases: TGTGCCAGCAGAAGTACAGGGGGGACTGAAGCTTTCTTT.

The V gene is TRBV28, the J gene TRBJ1-2; 10 bases line up with TRBD1. The V gene's germline CDR1 is MDHEN and CDR2 SYDVKM. The trim removed 4 bases at V and 6 bases at J, leaving 20 bases unmatched. There are 19 residues in the CDR3. CDR3 in DNA: TGTGCCAGCAGTTCCCGACCCTGGACAGGGGGTGTCTTCGTGGATGGCTACACCTTC. Its protein product is CASSSRPWTGGVFVDGYTF.

This clone occurred a few times. CDR3 DNA: TGTGCCAGCATTTGGGTGGGGGGGCAAGGAGGCTACACCTTC. It yields the protein CASIWVGGQGGYTF. The V gene is TRBV6-1, the J gene TRBJ1-2; weak D call: TRBD1 (6 bases). The CDR3 loop spans 14 amino acids. Per the germline V gene, CDR1 is MNHNS and CDR2 is SASEGT. V shed 7 bases and J shed 8 bases, with 20 bases lying between them.